These 9 T cell receptor beta chains originate from one sample sequenced in a study of blood T cells in healthy people across ages. Alongside a J-beta primer mix, a sample-barcoded 5' primer served in a second PCR lasting roughly 6 to 11 cycles. TCRdb re-derived calls from the 5' RACE reads in MiXCR, one entry per CDR3 protein. Here the sample spans approximately 780,000 distinct CDR3 sequences, roughly 25% being singletons. These data also formed part of another study, on T cells of mothers and their children.

The sequencing input was blood. These receptor sequences come from a boy younger than 18 in good health.

This clonotype has only a few counts. The chain joins TRBV5-5 to TRBJ1-4, with 7 bases that match TRBD1. CDR1 SGHKS and CDR2 YYEKEE come from the germline V gene (reference sequence). The CDR3 is 14 residues long. Trimming removed 1 base from V and 6 bases from J; junction bases left unmatched: 3. The CDR3 loop reads CASSLRTGHEKLFF. The CDR3 bases are TGTGCCAGCAGCTTGAGGACAGGTCATGAAAAACTGTTTTTT.

This clonotype was detected a few times. The J gene is TRBJ2-6, the V gene TRBV4-1, with D perhaps matching TRBD1 (6 bases). V dropped 4 bases and J dropped 1 base, with 14 bases sitting between them. Per the germline V gene, CDR1 is MGHRA and CDR2 is YSYEKL. CDR3 length: 17 residues. CDR3 in DNA: TGCGCCAGCAGCCCTCGACAGGTTGGGTCTGGGGCCAACGTCCTGACTTTC. This gives the protein CASSPRQVGSGANVLTF.

The chain carries TRBV9 and TRBJ1-6, with D unresolved. V lost 0 bases and J lost 7, with 5 bases in between. This CDR3 is built from 13 residues. The germline V gene has CDR1 SGDLS and CDR2 YYNGEE. As DNA, the CDR3 is TGTGCCAGCAGCGTAGCGGTAAATTCACCCCTCCACTTT. This codes for CASSVAVNSPLHF.

V usage is TRBV15 and J usage is TRBJ2-5; 7 nucleotides align to TRBD2. Per the germline V gene, CDR1 is LNHNV and CDR2 is YYDKDF (reference sequence). The CDR3 covers 16 residues. Trimming removed 6 bases from V and 2 bases from J; junction bases left unmatched: 12. This chain's CDR3 is CATSKKRSGGQETQYF. The CDR3 DNA is TGTGCCACCAGTAAGAAAAGGTCCGGGGGGCAAGAGACCCAGTACTTC.

This chain joins TRBV4-1 and TRBJ1-4, with 7 bases matching TRBD1. J was trimmed by 4 bases and V by 4 bases; bases with no gene match: 12. This CDR3 contains 17 residues. The germline gives CDR1 MGHRA, CDR2 YSYEKL. The CDR3 region is CASSPLTDRANNEKLFF. The CDR3 DNA follows: TGCGCCAGCAGCCCCTTAACCGACAGGGCTAATAATGAAAAACTGTTTTTT.

This clonotype was detected many times. The V gene is TRBV29-1, the J gene TRBJ1-4, with TRBD1 as a possible D gene (5 bases). This CDR3 contains 13 residues. Trimming removed 7 bases from V and 5 bases from J, with 14 bases in between. Germline assignment: CDR1 SQVTM and CDR2 ANQGSEA. The CDR3 spells CSAMGGENEKLFF. The CDR3 DNA is TGCAGCGCCATGGGAGGGGAAAATGAAAAACTGTTTTTT.

The chain links TRBV3-1 to TRBJ1-2; D remains unclear. CDR1 and CDR2 from the germline V gene are LGHDT and YNNKEL (reference sequence). The CDR3 spans 16 residues. V was shortened by 3 bases and J by 5 bases, with 19 bases between the two germline ends. In DNA form, the CDR3 reads TGTGCCAGCAGCCAGGACCCCGTAGTAGGCAATTATGGCTACACCTTC. Amino acid sequence: CASSQDPVVGNYGYTF.

This clonotype has more than one count but fewer than ten. The chain uses TRBV20-1 and TRBJ2-2; 9 nucleotides align to TRBD1. The junction had 4 bases not matched to a gene; V was cut back by 4 bases and J by 4 bases. Germline values: CDR1 DFQATT, CDR2 SNEGSKA (reference sequence). The CDR3 extends over 14 amino acids. CDR3 DNA sequence: TGCAGTGCTACCGGACAGGGGATCACCGGGGAGCTGTTTTTT. Translating it yields CSATGQGITGELFF.

This chain uses TRBV20-1 with TRBJ2-3, with unresolved D. Trimming removed 5 bases from V and 4 bases from J, with 10 bases in between. The CDR3 is 12 amino acids. Looked up from germline, CDR1 is DFQATT and CDR2 is SNEGSKA (reference sequence). The CDR3 DNA is TGCAGTGCTGGTCGGAGACCAGATACGCAGTATTTT. It encodes CSAGRRPDTQYF.